A selection of T cell receptor beta chains follows, all from one sample in a study of Graves' ophthalmopathy and Graves' hyperthyroidism. TCRdb passed the multiplex PCR reads through MiXCR, listing each CDR3 protein once. The sample gives about 400,000 distinct CDR3 sequences, around a fifth of which show up once; 3% is in the top ten. The sample consisted of peripheral blood. The origin of the receptors is a woman under 30 with stable Graves' hyperthyroidism. CDR3s include the opening cysteine and the closing phenylalanine or tryptophan. Fields, in order: J gene, V gene, clone size, D gene, CDR3 protein, CDR3 DNA. The D gene is left open where the match is weak. The size entry is marked missing in some rows and otherwise reads once, few, many or a size class.

TRBJ1-1 TRBV6-2/TRBV6-3 . . CASSYGTLEAFF TGTGCCAGCAGTTATGGAACCCTTGAAGCTTTCTTT
TRBJ2-7 TRBV29-1 few . CSVEEPRTGDEQYF TGCAGCGTTGAAGAGCCTCGAACTGGGGACGAGCAGTACTTC
TRBJ1-2 TRBV29-1 many . CSVEVSGFIGGYTF TGCAGCGTTGAAGTCTCAGGGTTCATAGGTGGCTACACCTTC
TRBJ1-2 TRBV6-2/TRBV6-3 many . CASRRDKNYGYTF TGTGCCAGCAGACGGGACAAGAACTATGGCTACACCTTC
TRBJ2-7 TRBV5-4 many . CASSLESRGFDEQYF TGTGCCAGCAGCTTGGAATCGAGGGGGTTCGACGAGCAGTACTTC
TRBJ1-5 TRBV7-8 . . CASRRGSSYNQPQHF TGTGCCAGCAGGAGGGGGAGTTCGTACAATCAGCCCCAGCATTTT
TRBJ2-2 TRBV10-3 many TRBD2 CAITAGLAGVPELFF TGTGCCATCACCGCCGGGCTAGCGGGCGTTCCGGAGCTGTTTTTT
TRBJ1-5 TRBV7-9 few . CASCSYRVRNQPQHF TGTGCCAGCTGCTCCTACAGGGTCCGCAATCAGCCCCAGCATTTT
TRBJ2-7 TRBV29-1 many TRBD2 CSVGLAGSRVGEQYF TGCAGCGTGGGACTAGCGGGATCCCGCGTGGGAGAGCAGTACTTC
TRBJ2-5 TRBV20-1 . TRBD2 CSASRPSGGQETQYF TGCAGTGCTAGTAGGCCTAGCGGGGGCCAAGAGACCCAGTACTTC
TRBJ1-6 TRBV3-1 many . CASSYGRGGSPLHF TGTGCCAGCAGCTATGGAAGGGGAGGATCACCCCTCCACTTT
TRBJ2-5 TRBV6-2/TRBV6-3 once TRBD2 CASVSGLAGGMETQYF TGTGCCAGCGTAAGCGGACTAGCGGGAGGAATGGAGACCCAGTACTTC
TRBJ1-1 TRBV2 . . CASSSDTNTEAFF TGTGCCAGCAGTTCCGACACGAACACTGAAGCTTTCTTT
TRBJ2-2 TRBV6-1 many TRBD1 CASSSGQRDTGELFF TGTGCCAGCAGCTCGGGACAGAGAGACACCGGGGAGCTGTTTTTT
TRBJ1-1 TRBV29-1 many TRBD1 CSVDETGDTEAFF TGCAGCGTTGACGAGACAGGGGACACTGAAGCTTTCTTT
TRBJ2-7 TRBV7-2 many TRBD2 CASSSGLAGEYEQYF TGTGCCAGCAGCTCGGGACTAGCGGGAGAGTACGAGCAGTACTTC
TRBJ2-7 TRBV7-2 many TRBD2 CASSSRGLAGGEQYF TGTGCCAGCAGCTCCCGCGGACTAGCGGGGGGCGAGCAGTACTTC
TRBJ2-7 TRBV19 few . CASTGSVF TGTGCCAGTACGGGCAGCGTTTTC
TRBJ2-5 TRBV11-2 many TRBD2 CASRRDYQETQYF TGTGCCAGCAGACGGGACTATCAAGAGACCCAGTACTTC
TRBJ1-6 TRBV28 many TRBD1 CASSPLLNRDSKNSPLHF TGTGCCAGCAGCCCCCTTCTGAACCGGGACAGCAAGAATTCACCCCTCCACTTT
TRBJ2-6 TRBV11-1 . . CASSPNRVAGANVLTF TGTGCCAGCAGCCCAAACAGGGTAGCAGGGGCCAACGTCCTGACTTTC
TRBJ2-7 TRBV7-3 many . CASSVGVDYEQYF TGTGCCAGCAGCGTCGGAGTAGACTACGAGCAGTACTTC
TRBJ1-5 TRBV2 many . CASSEALPSNQPQHF TGTGCCAGCAGTGAAGCGCTTCCCAGCAATCAGCCCCAGCATTTT
TRBJ1-5 TRBV6-2/TRBV6-3 . TRBD1 CASSLAPGTDQPQHF TGTGCCAGCAGTTTAGCTCCCGGGACAGATCAGCCCCAGCATTTT
TRBJ2-2 TRBV2 many . CASSKASSISGELFF TGTGCCAGCAGTAAGGCTAGCAGTATCTCCGGGGAGCTGTTTTTT
TRBJ2-7 TRBV11-2 . . CASSSGADPSPYEQYF TGTGCCAGCAGCTCGGGAGCGGACCCTTCGCCCTACGAGCAGTACTTC
TRBJ2-7 TRBV20-1 . TRBD1 CSAREGQFEQYF TGCAGTGCTAGAGAGGGACAGTTCGAGCAGTACTTC
TRBJ2-2 TRBV25-1 many . CASRSPEEGTGELFF TGTGCCAGCAGGAGCCCAGAGGAGGGCACCGGGGAGCTGTTTTTT
TRBJ1-1 TRBV9 . TRBD1 CASSVKTGGTEAFF TGTGCCAGCAGCGTTAAAACAGGGGGCACTGAAGCTTTCTTT
TRBJ1-1 TRBV15 many TRBD1 CATSTWTGDEDTEAFF TGTGCCACCAGCACCTGGACAGGGGACGAGGACACTGAAGCTTTCTTT
TRBJ1-2 TRBV28 . TRBD1 CASSLTGGIIYGYTF TGTGCCAGCAGTTTGACAGGGGGCATCATCTATGGCTACACCTTC
TRBJ2-4 TRBV6-1 many TRBD2 CASSDLLAGVAKNIQYF TGTGCCAGCAGTGACCTACTAGCGGGAGTAGCCAAAAACATTCAGTACTTC
TRBJ2-5 TRBV28 many . CASSLVAFETQYF TGTGCCAGCAGTTTGGTTGCATTTGAGACCCAGTACTTC
TRBJ1-1 TRBV6-2/TRBV6-3 many . CASSYSMSGASEAFF TGTGCCAGCAGTTACTCGATGTCGGGTGCTTCTGAAGCTTTCTTT
TRBJ2-5 TRBV7-9 many . CASSLMGSTETQYF TGTGCCAGCAGCTTAATGGGTAGCACGGAGACCCAGTACTTC
TRBJ1-5 TRBV6-1 once TRBD1 CASIRDRGNQPQHF TGTGCCAGCATCCGGGACAGGGGAAATCAGCCCCAGCATTTT
TRBJ2-2 TRBV10-2 many TRBD2 CASSEALAGGRGTGELFF TGCGCCAGCAGTGAAGCCCTAGCGGGAGGTCGGGGCACCGGGGAGCTGTTTTTT
TRBJ2-7 TRBV7-2 many . CASSYLGVEQYF TGTGCCAGCAGCTACTTGGGGGTAGAGCAGTACTTC
TRBJ1-6 TRBV7-2 many . CASSLRAPGNNSPLHF TGTGCCAGCAGCTTAAGGGCACCCGGGAATAATTCACCCCTCCACTTT
TRBJ2-7 TRBV7-8 many . CASSFGGHGTSYEQYF TGTGCCAGCAGCTTCGGGGGGCACGGGACCTCCTACGAGCAGTACTTC
TRBJ2-5 TRBV4-2 many TRBD2 CASSQSMGGRETQYF TGTGCCAGCAGCCAATCTATGGGGGGGAGAGAGACCCAGTACTTC
TRBJ1-5 TRBV9 many . CASSVGEGVGQPQHF TGTGCCAGCAGCGTAGGGGAGGGTGTCGGGCAGCCCCAGCATTTT
TRBJ1-6 TRBV5-1 many . CASSLMLGDSYNSPLHF TGCGCCAGCAGCTTGATGTTAGGGGATTCCTATAATTCACCCCTCCACTTT
TRBJ2-7 TRBV7-2 many . CASSLTVGRVSSQYF TGTGCCAGCAGCTTGACCGTGGGCAGGGTATCCTCGCAGTACTTC
TRBJ2-5 TRBV30 many TRBD1 CAWRQGAGETQYF TGTGCCTGGAGACAGGGGGCGGGAGAGACCCAGTACTTC
TRBJ1-5 TRBV27 . . CASSLQTPNQPQRF TGTGCCAGCAGTTTACAGACTCCCAATCAGCCCCAGCGTTTT
TRBJ1-5 TRBV30 many TRBD1 CAWSGDRGDQPQHF TGTGCCTGGAGCGGGGACAGGGGAGATCAGCCCCAGCATTTT
TRBJ2-7 TRBV20-1 many TRBD2 CSARGRGGPEQYF TGCAGTGCTAGGGGCCGGGGGGGGCCCGAGCAGTACTTC
TRBJ2-7 TRBV11-2 . TRBD1 CASSLTPRQGTHEQYF TGTGCCAGCAGCCTGACCCCTCGACAGGGTACCCACGAGCAGTACTTC
TRBJ1-2 TRBV19 . . CATDLGPDGYTF TGTGCCACCGATCTCGGGCCGGACGGCTACACCTTC
TRBJ1-1 TRBV11-2 many TRBD1 CASSLMTGPNTEAFF TGTGCCAGCAGCTTGATGACAGGGCCGAACACTGAAGCTTTCTTT
TRBJ2-7 TRBV6-1 few . CASSENRPPSEQYF TGTGCCAGCAGTGAAAATCGCCCTCCTTCCGAGCAGTACTTC
TRBJ1-2 TRBV30 many TRBD1 CAWRPTGVYGYTF TGTGCCTGGAGGCCTACAGGGGTATATGGCTACACCTTC